The present entry profiles one T cell receptor (beta chain) with its context. Primers for the PCR totalled 60 Vbeta and 13 Jbeta. The method was immunoSEQ multiplex PCR; TCRdb's version includes in-frame clones alone and lacks a portion of them. The sample lists some 150,000 clones; roughly 63% were seen once. These data are taken from a study of cytomegalovirus exposure and HLA in healthy donors. CDR1 and CDR2 from the germline V gene are MGHRA and YSYEKL. The CDR3 contains 14 residues. V trimming: 5 bases; J trimming: 1 base; junction bases outside the gene matches: 3. The sequencing input was PBMCs. J is TRBJ1-1 and V is TRBV4-1; 8 bases are shared with TRBD1. This TCR was sampled from a woman aged 60-75 years in good health and CMV-seropositive. In DNA, the CDR3 is TGCGCCAGCAGCACTGGACAGGGGAACACTGAAGCTTTCTTT. Translating it yields CASSTGQGNTEAFF.